The clone carrying this T cell receptor (beta chain) was observed many times. The antigen is not known. This specimen comes from a study of T cells in Graves' hyperthyroidism and ophthalmopathy. General observations from the study: Blood also carried most thyroid clonotypes expanded above 0.001. Separation of ophthalmopathy from stable hyperthyroidism was achieved by a 13 V-J model. Progression to ophthalmopathy was predicted a median of 6.5 months early.

Amplified TCR beta CDR3 regions came from RNA transcripts. The study used the HTBI primer set for a first-round RT-PCR of the TCR CDR3. Using its own MiXCR run on the multiplex PCR reads, TCRdb lists one record per CDR3 protein. Among 500,000 to 600,000 distinct CDR3 sequences listed, about 45% were seen once. Germline loops: CDR1 LNHDA, CDR2 SQIVND (reference sequence). This CDR3 has 15 amino acids. Between the trimmed V and J ends, which lost 4 bases and 5 bases, there was a span of 15 bases. Thyroid ultrasound, orbital computed tomography, clinical symptoms, and serum thyroxine and TRAb underpinned diagnoses.

V gene TRBV19 combines with J gene TRBJ1-5; D is undetermined. The TCR comes from an adult woman with Graves' disease, either hyperthyroidism or ophthalmopathy (not recorded which). The sample consisted of peripheral blood or thyroid tissue (not recorded which). In nucleotides, the CDR3 is TGTGCCAGTAGTACCCTGGCCAGGTCGGATCAGCCCCAGCATTTT. This codes for CASSTLARSDQPQHF.